These T cell receptor beta chains were read from a single sample in a study of shared clonotypes between healthy human individuals. Repertoires were generated with immunoSEQ multiplex PCR, while TCRdb's copy carries only in-frame clones and drops some. The sample lists around 500,000 clones, roughly 85% occurring once. The sample consisted of PBMCs. The receptors were gathered from a woman between 35 and 50 years old in good health. Some clones in this sample may be carry-over from other donors' samples. Both conserved end residues are part of each CDR3. The order of the fields is CDR3 DNA, CDR3 protein, D gene, clone size, V gene, J gene. A D gene is named only where the DNA matches it firmly. A row's size may be missing; if present it is once, few, many or a size class.

cdr3_nt: TGCGCCAGCAGCTTGGGAGGCGGAGGCTCCTACAATGAGCAGTTCTTC; cdr3_aa: CASSLGGGGSYNEQFF; d_call: NA; clone_size: NA; v_call: TRBV5-1; j_call: TRBJ2-1
cdr3_nt: TGTGCCAGCAGCTTCCCCGCGACCTACGAGCAGTACTTC; cdr3_aa: CASSFPATYEQYF; d_call: NA; clone_size: NA; v_call: TRBV11-2; j_call: TRBJ2-7
cdr3_nt: TGTGCCAGCAGCTCCCGGACTAGCGGGACGGGTAGGCAGTATTTT; cdr3_aa: CASSSRTSGTGRQYF; d_call: TRBD2; clone_size: NA; v_call: TRBV11-3; j_call: TRBJ2-3
cdr3_nt: TGCGCCAGCAGCCCCCTACCGACAGGGAGTAGGGAGACCCAGTACTTC; cdr3_aa: CASSPLPTGSRETQYF; d_call: TRBD1; clone_size: NA; v_call: TRBV5-1; j_call: TRBJ2-5
cdr3_nt: TGCGCCAGCAGCCAAGATACCGGGACAAACTACGAGCAGTACTTC; cdr3_aa: CASSQDTGTNYEQYF; d_call: NA; clone_size: NA; v_call: TRBV4-3; j_call: TRBJ2-7
cdr3_nt: TGTGCCAGCAGCGGGCGGCAGATCCAAGAGACCCAGTACTTC; cdr3_aa: CASSGRQIQETQYF; d_call: NA; clone_size: NA; v_call: TRBV11-2; j_call: TRBJ2-5
cdr3_nt: TGTGCCAGCAGCTTAACGGTCGCCGCCTACGAGCAGTACTTC; cdr3_aa: CASSLTVAAYEQYF; d_call: NA; clone_size: NA; v_call: TRBV7-9; j_call: TRBJ2-7
cdr3_nt: TGTGCCAGCAGCTTGGGGGTGATACAGGGCTACACCTTC; cdr3_aa: CASSLGVIQGYTF; d_call: NA; clone_size: NA; v_call: TRBV5-5; j_call: TRBJ1-2
cdr3_nt: TGTGCCAGCAGCTTTCGGATGAACACTGAAGCTTTCTTT; cdr3_aa: CASSFRMNTEAFF; d_call: NA; clone_size: NA; v_call: TRBV7-3; j_call: TRBJ1-1
cdr3_nt: TGTGCCAGCTCCCCGGGGGCAGGACTAGCGGGAATCTACGAGCAGTACTTC; cdr3_aa: CASSPGAGLAGIYEQYF; d_call: TRBD2; clone_size: few; v_call: TRBV18; j_call: TRBJ2-7
cdr3_nt: TGTGCCAGCAGCTTAGGAGACAGGACAGGGAAAACCGGGGAGCTGTTTTTT; cdr3_aa: CASSLGDRTGKTGELFF; d_call: TRBD1; clone_size: NA; v_call: TRBV11-3; j_call: TRBJ2-2
cdr3_nt: TGTGCCAGCAGTGAATGGTCCCCCAAGGAGACCCAGTACTTC; cdr3_aa: CASSEWSPKETQYF; d_call: NA; clone_size: NA; v_call: TRBV2; j_call: TRBJ2-5
cdr3_nt: TGTGCCAGCAGTGACAAGGGGCGATTACCTGCGCAAGAGACCCAGTACTTC; cdr3_aa: CASSDKGRLPAQETQYF; d_call: NA; clone_size: NA; v_call: TRBV6-4; j_call: TRBJ2-5
cdr3_nt: TGTGCCAGCAGCCCCGGACAGGTTCTTAGCTACACCTTC; cdr3_aa: CASSPGQVLSYTF; d_call: TRBD1; clone_size: NA; v_call: TRBV7-3; j_call: TRBJ1-2
cdr3_nt: TGTGCCAGCTCCCGCGCCAGGGGAACTGAAGCTTTCTTT; cdr3_aa: CASSRARGTEAFF; d_call: NA; clone_size: few; v_call: TRBV27; j_call: TRBJ1-1
cdr3_nt: TGTGCCAGTAGTATGGGGGCCCACAGGGTCGTGCAGTTCTTC; cdr3_aa: CASSMGAHRVVQFF; d_call: NA; clone_size: NA; v_call: TRBV19; j_call: TRBJ2-1
cdr3_nt: TGTGCCAGCAGCGAGGGGATTGTGCGGGTCGAGACCCAGTACTTC; cdr3_aa: CASSEGIVRVETQYF; d_call: NA; clone_size: once; v_call: TRBV2; j_call: TRBJ2-5
cdr3_nt: TGTGCCACCAGCAGCCGGACTAGCAGTGAGCAGTTCTTC; cdr3_aa: CATSSRTSSEQFF; d_call: TRBD2; clone_size: many; v_call: TRBV15; j_call: TRBJ2-1
cdr3_nt: TGTGCCATTCGGGGGGGGTATAGCAATCAGCCCCAGCATTTT; cdr3_aa: CAIRGGYSNQPQHF; d_call: NA; clone_size: NA; v_call: TRBV9; j_call: TRBJ1-5
cdr3_nt: TGTGCCAGTAGTATCAGGGGAATTTACTCCTACGAGCAGTACTTC; cdr3_aa: CASSIRGIYSYEQYF; d_call: NA; clone_size: many; v_call: TRBV19; j_call: TRBJ2-7
cdr3_nt: TGTGCCAGCAGCTTCCTCGGGGGCCACTATGGCTACACCTTC; cdr3_aa: CASSFLGGHYGYTF; d_call: NA; clone_size: NA; v_call: TRBV7-2; j_call: TRBJ1-2
cdr3_nt: TGTGCCAGCAGTGAAGCCGTACAGGGCGATCAGCCCCAGCATTTT; cdr3_aa: CASSEAVQGDQPQHF; d_call: NA; clone_size: NA; v_call: TRBV2; j_call: TRBJ1-5
cdr3_nt: TGTGCCAGCAGCTTAACACGGCTTGGCTCTGGAAACACCATATATTTT; cdr3_aa: CASSLTRLGSGNTIYF; d_call: NA; clone_size: NA; v_call: TRBV7-3; j_call: TRBJ1-3
cdr3_nt: TGTGCCAGCAGACGGTCCCCTAACTATGGCTACACCTTC; cdr3_aa: CASRRSPNYGYTF; d_call: NA; clone_size: once; v_call: TRBV6-5; j_call: TRBJ1-2
cdr3_nt: TGCGCCAGCAGCTTGTCTTGGAGCACAGATACGCAGTATTTT; cdr3_aa: CASSLSWSTDTQYF; d_call: NA; clone_size: NA; v_call: TRBV5-1; j_call: TRBJ2-3
cdr3_nt: TGTGCCAGCAGCGGAGGGGGACCAGATTCCTACGAGCAGTACTTC; cdr3_aa: CASSGGGPDSYEQYF; d_call: NA; clone_size: NA; v_call: TRBV7-9; j_call: TRBJ2-7
cdr3_nt: TGTGCCAGTAGTACCCACAGGGCGGGAGAAGCTTTCTTT; cdr3_aa: CASSTHRAGEAFF; d_call: NA; clone_size: NA; v_call: TRBV19; j_call: TRBJ1-1
cdr3_nt: TGCGCCAGCAGCCAAAAACAGGGGGTGCTCTACGAGCAGTACTTC; cdr3_aa: CASSQKQGVLYEQYF; d_call: TRBD1; clone_size: NA; v_call: TRBV4-3; j_call: TRBJ2-7
cdr3_nt: TGTGCCAGCAGCGCGAGGGGGGGCATCAATGAGCAGTTCTTC; cdr3_aa: CASSARGGINEQFF; d_call: NA; clone_size: NA; v_call: TRBV7-9; j_call: TRBJ2-1
cdr3_nt: TGTGCCAGCAGCCCGCGGGAGAATGAGCAGTTCTTC; cdr3_aa: CASSPRENEQFF; d_call: TRBD2; clone_size: few; v_call: TRBV9; j_call: TRBJ2-1
cdr3_nt: TGTGCCAGCGGCACTAGCGGGAGGATAAACGAGCAGTACTTC; cdr3_aa: CASGTSGRINEQYF; d_call: TRBD2; clone_size: once; v_call: TRBV28; j_call: TRBJ2-7
cdr3_nt: TGTGCCAGCAGCCTCGGGACTAGCGGATCCTACGAGCAGTACTTC; cdr3_aa: CASSLGTSGSYEQYF; d_call: TRBD2; clone_size: few; v_call: TRBV7-2; j_call: TRBJ2-7
cdr3_nt: TGCGCCAGCAGTTATACAGGGGATTTAAATCAGCCCCAGCATTTT; cdr3_aa: CASSYTGDLNQPQHF; d_call: TRBD1; clone_size: NA; v_call: TRBV5-1; j_call: TRBJ1-5
cdr3_nt: TGTGCCAGCAGCTTAGGAATCAGCGGGGGCTACAATGAGCAGTTCTTC; cdr3_aa: CASSLGISGGYNEQFF; d_call: TRBD2; clone_size: NA; v_call: TRBV11-2; j_call: TRBJ2-1
cdr3_nt: TGTGCCAGCAGCTTATTTCGGGATACCGGGGAGCTGTTTTTT; cdr3_aa: CASSLFRDTGELFF; d_call: NA; clone_size: NA; v_call: TRBV7-9; j_call: TRBJ2-2
cdr3_nt: TGTGCCAGCAGCTTAGAAGGGGATACGCAGTATTTT; cdr3_aa: CASSLEGDTQYF; d_call: NA; clone_size: NA; v_call: TRBV7-7; j_call: TRBJ2-3
cdr3_nt: TGTGCCAGTAGGAGAAACAACCTCCTAAGCTATGGCTACACCTTC; cdr3_aa: CASRRNNLLSYGYTF; d_call: NA; clone_size: NA; v_call: TRBV19; j_call: TRBJ1-2